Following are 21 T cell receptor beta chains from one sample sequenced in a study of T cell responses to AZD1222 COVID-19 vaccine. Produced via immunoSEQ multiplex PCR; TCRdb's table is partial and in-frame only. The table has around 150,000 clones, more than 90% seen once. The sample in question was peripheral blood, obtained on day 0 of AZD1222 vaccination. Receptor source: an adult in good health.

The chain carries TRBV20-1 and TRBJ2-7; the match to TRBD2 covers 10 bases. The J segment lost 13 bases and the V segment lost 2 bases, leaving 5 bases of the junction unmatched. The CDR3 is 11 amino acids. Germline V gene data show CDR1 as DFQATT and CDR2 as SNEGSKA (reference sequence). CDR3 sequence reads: CSARIAGGHYF. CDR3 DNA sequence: TGCAGTGCTAGAATAGCGGGAGGCCACTACTTC.

CDR3 sequence: CASSLADRVGSPQYF. CDR3 in DNA: TGTGCCAGCAGCTTAGCGGACAGGGTCGGATCTCCGCAGTATTTT. The chain couples TRBV7-2 to TRBJ2-3; 8 bases fit TRBD1. This CDR3 spans 15 amino acids. With 0 bases clipped from V and 10 bases from J, the junction kept 9 bases outside the gene matches. CDR1 and CDR2 from the germline V gene are SGHTA and FQGNSA.

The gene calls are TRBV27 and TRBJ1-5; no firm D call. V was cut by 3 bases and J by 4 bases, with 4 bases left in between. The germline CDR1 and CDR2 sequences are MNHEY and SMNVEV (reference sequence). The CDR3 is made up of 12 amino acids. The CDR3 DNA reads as TGTGCCAGCAGTTTCGCAAATCAGCCCCAGCATTTT. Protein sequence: CASSFANQPQHF.

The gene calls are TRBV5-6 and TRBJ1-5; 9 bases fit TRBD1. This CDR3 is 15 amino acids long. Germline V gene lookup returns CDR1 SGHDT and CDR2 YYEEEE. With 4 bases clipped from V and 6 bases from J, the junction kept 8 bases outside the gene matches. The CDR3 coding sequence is TGTGCCAGCAGCCAAATACACAGGGGGCTTCAGCCCCAGCATTTT. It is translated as CASSQIHRGLQPQHF.

The CDR3 region has the DNA TGCGCCAGCAGCGCGACTAGCGGGGTAGAGACCCAGTACTTC. This encodes CASSATSGVETQYF. The chain couples TRBV5-1 to TRBJ2-5; 11 bases agree with TRBD2. The CDR3 is 14 residues long. With 4 bases clipped from V and 4 bases from J, the junction kept 3 bases outside the gene matches. Germline V gives CDR1 SGHRS, CDR2 YFSETQ.

The CDR3 DNA follows: TGCGCCAGCAGGGGACAGGAAAAACTGTTTTTT. It specifies CASRGQEKLFF. The J gene is TRBJ1-4, the V gene TRBV5-1; the match to TRBD1 covers 7 bases. Germline CDR1 reads SGHRS; CDR2 reads YFSETQ. This CDR3 comprises 11 residues. The V gene end was trimmed by 5 bases and the J gene end by 8 bases; junction bases not matched to a gene: 0.

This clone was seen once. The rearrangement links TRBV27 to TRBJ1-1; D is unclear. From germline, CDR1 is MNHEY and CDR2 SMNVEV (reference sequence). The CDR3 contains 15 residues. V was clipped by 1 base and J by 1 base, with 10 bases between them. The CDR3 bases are TGTGCCAGCAGTTTATACGGACCGGGGAACACTGAAGCTTTCTTT. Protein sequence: CASSLYGPGNTEAFF.

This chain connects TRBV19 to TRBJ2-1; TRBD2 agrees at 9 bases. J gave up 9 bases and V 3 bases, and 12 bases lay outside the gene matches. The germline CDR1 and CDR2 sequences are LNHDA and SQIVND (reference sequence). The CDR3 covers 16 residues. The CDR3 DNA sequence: TGTGCCAGTAGTATCCGGAAAGCGGGAGGAGGGGGTGAGCAGTTCTTC. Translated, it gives CASSIRKAGGGGEQFF.

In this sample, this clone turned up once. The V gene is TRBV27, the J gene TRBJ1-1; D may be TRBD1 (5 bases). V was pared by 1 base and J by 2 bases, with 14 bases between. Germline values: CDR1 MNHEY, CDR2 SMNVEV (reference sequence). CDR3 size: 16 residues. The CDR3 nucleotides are TGTGCCAGCAGTTTATTTTTCCGGGGGTTAAACACTGAAGCTTTCTTT. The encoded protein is CASSLFFRGLNTEAFF.

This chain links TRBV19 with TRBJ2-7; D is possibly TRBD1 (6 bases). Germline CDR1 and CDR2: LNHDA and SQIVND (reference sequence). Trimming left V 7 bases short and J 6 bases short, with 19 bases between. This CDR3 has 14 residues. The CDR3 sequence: CASTVTGNPFEQYF. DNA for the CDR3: TGTGCCAGTACAGTGACAGGCAACCCCTTCGAGCAGTACTTC.

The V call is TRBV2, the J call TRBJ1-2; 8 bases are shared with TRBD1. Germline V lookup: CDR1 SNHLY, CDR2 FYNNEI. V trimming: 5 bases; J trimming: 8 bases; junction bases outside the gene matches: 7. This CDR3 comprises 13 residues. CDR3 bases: TGTGCCAGCAGTCCGACAGGGGTAGACGGCTACACCTTC. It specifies CASSPTGVDGYTF.

The CDR3 nucleotides are TGTGCCAGCAGCTCACGGGACAGGGTATCTGAAGCTTTCTTT. Residues: CASSSRDRVSEAFF. The chain links TRBV13 to TRBJ1-1; TRBD1 matches 9 bases. Germline values: CDR1 PRHDT, CDR2 FYEKMQ (reference sequence). This CDR3 spans 14 amino acids. V was pared by 4 bases and J by 6 bases, with 6 bases of the junction left unmatched.

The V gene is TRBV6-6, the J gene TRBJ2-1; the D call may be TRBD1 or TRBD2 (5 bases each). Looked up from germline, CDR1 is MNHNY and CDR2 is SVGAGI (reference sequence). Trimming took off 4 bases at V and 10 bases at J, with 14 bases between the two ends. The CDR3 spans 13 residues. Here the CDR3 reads CASSWKGDREQFF. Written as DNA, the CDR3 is TGTGCCAGCAGTTGGAAAGGGGACCGCGAGCAGTTCTTC.

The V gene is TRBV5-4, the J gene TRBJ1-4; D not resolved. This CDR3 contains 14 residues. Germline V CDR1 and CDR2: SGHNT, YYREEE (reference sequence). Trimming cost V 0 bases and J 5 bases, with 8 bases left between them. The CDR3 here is CASSLDWRNEKLFF. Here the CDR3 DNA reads TGTGCCAGCAGCTTGGACTGGCGGAATGAAAAACTGTTTTTT.

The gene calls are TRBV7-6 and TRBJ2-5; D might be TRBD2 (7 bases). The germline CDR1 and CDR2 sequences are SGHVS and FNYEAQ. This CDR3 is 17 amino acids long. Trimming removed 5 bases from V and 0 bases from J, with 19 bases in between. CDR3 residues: CASSTKRDTVYQETQYF. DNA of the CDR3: TGTGCCAGCAGCACGAAGCGGGACACGGTGTACCAAGAGACCCAGTACTTC. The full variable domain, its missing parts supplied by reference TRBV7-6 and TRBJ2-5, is GAGVSQSPRYKVTKRGQDVALRCDPISGHVSLYWYRQALGQGPEFLTYFNYEAQQDKSGLPNDRFSAERPEGSISTLTIQRTEQRDSAMYRCASSTKRDTVYQETQYFGPGTRLLVL.

CDR3 protein: CASSRLWQGPDTQYF. DNA of the CDR3: TGTGCCAGTAGCCGCCTTTGGCAGGGGCCAGATACGCAGTATTTT. J is TRBJ2-3 and V is TRBV19, with a possible D match to TRBD1 (6 bases). Trimming stripped 6 bases from V and 4 bases from J, with 17 bases between. Looked up from germline, CDR1 is LNHDA and CDR2 is SQIVND (reference sequence). CDR3 length: 15 residues.

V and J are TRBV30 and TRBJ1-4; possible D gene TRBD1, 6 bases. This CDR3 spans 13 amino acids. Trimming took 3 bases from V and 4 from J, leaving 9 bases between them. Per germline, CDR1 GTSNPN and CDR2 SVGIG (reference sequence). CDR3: CAWRTGFNEKLFF. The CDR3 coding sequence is TGTGCCTGGAGGACAGGTTTTAATGAAAAACTGTTTTTT.

The CDR3 is CASSQDGKLGGYTF. Here the CDR3 DNA reads TGCGCCAGCAGCCAAGACGGGAAATTGGGTGGCTACACCTTC. V gene TRBV4-3 combines with J gene TRBJ1-2, with D hard to call. The CDR3 is made up of 14 amino acids. V lost 0 bases to trimming and J lost 7 bases, with 12 bases between them. Germline-derived CDR1 and CDR2 are LGHNA and YSLEER.

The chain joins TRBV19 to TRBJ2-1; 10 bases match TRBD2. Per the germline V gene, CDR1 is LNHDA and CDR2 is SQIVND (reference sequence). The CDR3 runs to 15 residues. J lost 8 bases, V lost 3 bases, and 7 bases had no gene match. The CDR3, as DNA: TGTGCCAGTAGTATTACAGCGGGAGGGTTCGATGAGCAGTTCTTC. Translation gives CASSITAGGFDEQFF.

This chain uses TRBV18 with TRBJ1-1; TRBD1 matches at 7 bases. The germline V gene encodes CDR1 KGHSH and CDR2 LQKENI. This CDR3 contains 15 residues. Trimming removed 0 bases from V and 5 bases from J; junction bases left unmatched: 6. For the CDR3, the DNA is TGTGCCAGCTCACCACCCCCAACAGGGGAGACTGAAGCTTTCTTT. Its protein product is CASSPPPTGETEAFF.

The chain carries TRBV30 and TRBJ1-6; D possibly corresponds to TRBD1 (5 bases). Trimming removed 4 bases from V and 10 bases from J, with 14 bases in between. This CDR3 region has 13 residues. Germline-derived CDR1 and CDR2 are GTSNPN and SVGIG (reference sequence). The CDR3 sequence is CAWNAPRGSPLHF. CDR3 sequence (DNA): TGTGCCTGGAATGCGCCTCGGGGGTCACCCCTCCACTTT.